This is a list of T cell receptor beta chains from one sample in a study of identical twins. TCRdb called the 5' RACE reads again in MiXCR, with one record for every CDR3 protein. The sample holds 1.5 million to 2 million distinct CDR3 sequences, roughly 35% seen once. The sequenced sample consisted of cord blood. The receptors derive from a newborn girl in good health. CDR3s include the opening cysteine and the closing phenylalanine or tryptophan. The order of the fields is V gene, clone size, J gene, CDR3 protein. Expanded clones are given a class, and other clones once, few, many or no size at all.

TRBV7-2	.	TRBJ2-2	CASSLVWVNTGELFF
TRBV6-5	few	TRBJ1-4	CASSYGAPTTNEKLFF
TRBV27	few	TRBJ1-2	CASSFGHYGYTF
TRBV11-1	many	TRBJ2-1	CASSRQGGKVYNEQFF
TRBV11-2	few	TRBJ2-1	CASSLLAPNLRFF
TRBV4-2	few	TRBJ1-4	CASSQAPGQGLGEKLFF
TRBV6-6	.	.	CASSYGAGKDEQYF
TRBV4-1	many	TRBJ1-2	CASSQVPLPSGYGYTF
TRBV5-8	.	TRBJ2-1	CASSSRLVAGAHDEQLF
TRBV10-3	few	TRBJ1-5	CAISESQPQHF
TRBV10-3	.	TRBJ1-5	CAIRGDAGHQPQHF
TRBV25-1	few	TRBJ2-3	CASSELPQGTDTQYF
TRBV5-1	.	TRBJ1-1	CASSLVSGTNTEAFF
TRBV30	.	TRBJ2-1	CAWEDRFSYNEQFF
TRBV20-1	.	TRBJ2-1	CSARLGPAAYNEQFF
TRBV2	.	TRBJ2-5	CASSEEQGASYKQYF
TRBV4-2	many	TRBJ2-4	CASSQDLLGGGNIQYF
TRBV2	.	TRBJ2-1	CASSERYRSSYNEQFF
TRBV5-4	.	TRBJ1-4	CASSLSGRSEKLFF
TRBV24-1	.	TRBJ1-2	CATSGAGFNYGYTF
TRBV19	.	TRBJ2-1	CASSSQGAPLSLEQFF
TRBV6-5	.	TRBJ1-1	CASSWGLTNTEAFF
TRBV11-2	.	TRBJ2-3	CASSSLGGSLRHTQYF
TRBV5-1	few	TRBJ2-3	CASSFGSDTSTDTQYF
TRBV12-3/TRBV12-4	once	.	CASRGTSGRVYNEQYF
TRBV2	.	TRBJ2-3	CASSEGGPRTDTQYF